These T cell receptor beta chains were read from a single sample in a study of T cell changes during pregnancy in multiple sclerosis. Repertoires were generated with immunoSEQ multiplex PCR, while TCRdb's copy carries only in-frame clones and drops some. The sample consists of some 120,000 clones, 90% to 98% of them appearing once. Sequencing used peripheral blood, obtained after pregnancy. These receptor sequences come from a female donor with multiple sclerosis, enrolled in a pregnancy study. The CDR3 runs from the conserved cysteine through the conserved F or W. Fields, in order: clone size, J gene, V gene, D gene, CDR3 protein, CDR3 DNA. The D gene is left open where the match is weak. For some rows the clone size is stated as once, few or many, or as a class when expanded; others skip it.

clone_size: -
j_call: TRBJ1-2
v_call: TRBV11-3
d_call: TRBD1
cdr3_aa: CASSLEKSPGQGSLGYTF
cdr3_nt: TGTGCCAGCAGCTTAGAAAAGTCCCCGGGACAGGGGTCCCTTGGCTACACCTTC

clone_size: -
j_call: TRBJ2-7
v_call: TRBV4-1
d_call: TRBD2
cdr3_aa: CASSHLIGTSMGEEQYF
cdr3_nt: TGCGCCAGCAGCCACTTAATCGGGACTAGCATGGGGGAGGAGCAGTACTTC

clone_size: once
j_call: TRBJ1-1
v_call: TRBV27
d_call: TRBD1
cdr3_aa: CANTGEDTEAFF
cdr3_nt: TGTGCCAACACAGGGGAAGACACTGAAGCTTTCTTT

clone_size: once
j_call: TRBJ1-1
v_call: TRBV4-3
d_call: -
cdr3_aa: CASTAKQGNTEAFF
cdr3_nt: TGCGCCAGCACGGCGAAGCAGGGGAACACTGAAGCTTTCTTT

clone_size: -
j_call: TRBJ2-1
v_call: TRBV7-2
d_call: -
cdr3_aa: CASSRDFLYNEQFF
cdr3_nt: TGTGCCAGCAGCCGGGACTTCCTTTACAATGAGCAGTTCTTC

clone_size: once
j_call: TRBJ2-1
v_call: TRBV5-4
d_call: -
cdr3_aa: CASSPGAGRNNEQFF
cdr3_nt: TGTGCCAGCAGCCCAGGCGCGGGTAGAAACAATGAGCAGTTCTTC

clone_size: once
j_call: TRBJ2-7
v_call: TRBV7-9
d_call: -
cdr3_aa: CASSLDAVGEQYF
cdr3_nt: TGTGCCAGCAGCTTAGATGCGGTCGGGGAGCAGTACTTC

clone_size: -
j_call: TRBJ1-1
v_call: TRBV28
d_call: -
cdr3_aa: CATNLVGIAFF
cdr3_nt: TGTGCCACCAACCTAGTCGGAATCGCTTTCTTT

clone_size: once
j_call: TRBJ1-1
v_call: TRBV27
d_call: TRBD1
cdr3_aa: CASSGYRGKKTEAFF
cdr3_nt: TGTGCCAGCAGTGGTTACAGGGGGAAGAAGACTGAAGCTTTCTTT

clone_size: -
j_call: TRBJ2-1
v_call: TRBV9
d_call: -
cdr3_aa: CASSPGSGHLLNEQFF
cdr3_nt: TGTGCCAGCAGCCCCGGCTCGGGACATCTGCTCAATGAGCAGTTCTTC

clone_size: -
j_call: TRBJ2-4
v_call: TRBV15
d_call: -
cdr3_aa: CATTGGTFLAKNIQYF
cdr3_nt: TGTGCCACCACAGGCGGGACTTTCCTAGCCAAAAACATTCAGTACTTC

clone_size: -
j_call: TRBJ2-1
v_call: TRBV6-6
d_call: -
cdr3_aa: CASESLNEQFF
cdr3_nt: TGTGCCTCCGAGTCCCTTAATGAGCAGTTCTTC

clone_size: -
j_call: TRBJ2-7
v_call: TRBV28
d_call: TRBD2
cdr3_aa: CASSLHSGLAGAYEQYF
cdr3_nt: TGTGCCAGCAGTTTACACAGTGGACTAGCGGGAGCCTACGAGCAGTACTTC

clone_size: -
j_call: TRBJ2-6
v_call: TRBV5-6
d_call: TRBD1
cdr3_aa: CASSRQGALYGANVLTF
cdr3_nt: TGTGCCAGCAGCCGGCAGGGGGCTCTTTATGGGGCCAACGTCCTGACTTTC

clone_size: -
j_call: TRBJ2-2
v_call: TRBV7-9
d_call: -
cdr3_aa: CASKTASGELFF
cdr3_nt: TGTGCCAGCAAAACAGCAAGCGGGGAGCTGTTTTTT

clone_size: few
j_call: TRBJ1-5
v_call: TRBV4-2
d_call: TRBD1
cdr3_aa: CASSQAGTARGQPQHF
cdr3_nt: TGTGCCAGCAGCCAAGCCGGGACAGCCCGGGGTCAGCCCCAGCATTTT

clone_size: -
j_call: TRBJ2-3
v_call: TRBV4-2
d_call: TRBD2
cdr3_aa: CASSQVALAESTDTQYF
cdr3_nt: TGTGCCAGCAGCCAAGTAGCACTAGCGGAAAGCACAGATACGCAGTATTTT

clone_size: -
j_call: TRBJ2-6
v_call: TRBV7-7
d_call: TRBD2
cdr3_aa: CASSPGTSGGSGANVLTF
cdr3_nt: TGTGCTAGCAGCCCCGGGACTAGCGGAGGCTCTGGGGCCAACGTCCTGACTTTC

clone_size: -
j_call: TRBJ2-5
v_call: TRBV18
d_call: TRBD2
cdr3_aa: CASSHLGLAYQETQYF
cdr3_nt: TGTGCCAGCTCACACCTCGGACTAGCGTACCAAGAGACCCAGTACTTC

clone_size: -
j_call: TRBJ2-7
v_call: TRBV7-9
d_call: TRBD1
cdr3_aa: CASQQGAYEQYF
cdr3_nt: TGTGCCAGCCAGCAGGGGGCCTACGAGCAGTACTTC

clone_size: -
j_call: TRBJ2-1
v_call: TRBV7-2
d_call: -
cdr3_aa: CASSPRGDSYNEQFF
cdr3_nt: TGTGCCAGCAGCCCGCGGGGTGACTCCTACAATGAGCAGTTCTTC

clone_size: -
j_call: TRBJ2-7
v_call: TRBV28
d_call: -
cdr3_aa: CASSSLPGRWEQYF
cdr3_nt: TGTGCCAGCAGCTCCTTGCCCGGGAGATGGGAGCAGTACTTC

clone_size: -
j_call: TRBJ2-1
v_call: TRBV19
d_call: -
cdr3_aa: CASRRETWGGSYNEQFF
cdr3_nt: TGTGCCAGTAGACGGGAGACGTGGGGCGGCTCCTACAATGAGCAGTTCTTC

clone_size: once
j_call: TRBJ2-7
v_call: TRBV4-1
d_call: TRBD2
cdr3_aa: CASSQGLAGGPGSYEQYF
cdr3_nt: TGCGCCAGCAGCCAGGGACTAGCGGGAGGGCCAGGGTCCTACGAGCAGTACTTC

clone_size: -
j_call: TRBJ2-2
v_call: TRBV9
d_call: -
cdr3_aa: CASSPGQTGELFF
cdr3_nt: TGTGCCAGCAGCCCTGGACAGACCGGGGAGCTGTTTTTT